A single sample gave rise to the 21 T cell receptor beta chains below, sequenced in a study of T cells in Graves' hyperthyroidism and ophthalmopathy. From RNA transcripts, TCR beta CDR3 regions were amplified. HTBI primers were used for first-round RT-PCR of the TCR CDR3. TCRdb processed the multiplex PCR reads anew with MiXCR; each CDR3 protein has one entry. The sample records 250,000 or so distinct CDR3 sequences, around 15% being singletons. Material for sequencing was blood. These receptors all come from a woman aged 45-60 years with Graves' hyperthyroidism that later progressed to Graves' ophthalmopathy.

There are many counts of this clonotype. The chain has TRBV20-1 and TRBJ2-3; D call uncertain. The CDR3 is made up of 12 amino acids. Germline CDR1 is DFQATT and CDR2 is SNEGSKA (reference sequence). The V and J ends lost 2 bases and 2 bases respectively, with 5 bases between them. CDR3 in DNA: TGCAGTGCTAGATCGAACACAGATACGCAGTATTTT. It translates to CSARSNTDTQYF.

This sequence joins TRBV9 and TRBJ2-7; the match to TRBD2 covers 11 bases. This CDR3 region has 14 residues. The V and J ends lost 0 bases and 6 bases, in that order; junction bases with no gene match: 2. Germline V CDR1 and CDR2: SGDLS, YYNGEE. The CDR3 nucleotides read TGTGCCAGCAGCGTAGATAGCGGGAGGGCCGAGCAGTACTTC. Translating gives CASSVDSGRAEQYF. Using reference TRBV9 and TRBJ2-7 for the parts outside the CDR3, the full variable domain is DSGVTQTPKHLITATGQRVTLRCSPRSGDLSVYWYQQSLDQGLQFLIQYYNGEERAKGNILERFSAQQFPDLHSELNLSSLELGDSALYFCASSVDSGRAEQYFGPGTRLTVT.

J is TRBJ1-4 and V is TRBV7-2; perhaps TRBD1 as D (5 bases). CDR1 and CDR2 (germline): SGHTA, FQGNSA. This CDR3 comprises 15 residues. Trimming cost V 5 bases and J 7 bases, with 17 bases left between them. The CDR3 region is CASSLRRTYVEKLFF. CDR3 nucleotides: TGTGCCAGCAGCCTCCGGCGGACATATGTTGAAAAACTGTTTTTT.

In its sample, this clonotype was seen many times. The J gene is TRBJ2-1, the V gene TRBV12-5; 7 bases are a match to TRBD2. The CDR3 is made up of 17 amino acids. The trim removed 0 bases at V and 9 bases at J, leaving 14 bases unmatched. Germline CDR1 LGHNT, CDR2 FRNRAP. The CDR3 loop is CASGLVGASGPRGEQFF. Here the CDR3 DNA reads TGTGCTAGTGGTTTGGTAGGCGCTAGCGGCCCTCGAGGTGAGCAGTTCTTC. The whole variable domain, remainder taken from reference TRBV12-5 and TRBJ2-1, is DARVTQTPRHKVTEMGQEVTMRCQPILGHNTVFWYRQTMMQGLELLAYFRNRAPLDDSGMPKDRFSAEMPDATLATLKIQPSEPRDSAVYFCASGLVGASGPRGEQFFGPGTRLTVL.

This clonotype has a single count. J is TRBJ1-2 and V is TRBV15; 9 bases are a match to TRBD1. The CDR3 is 16 amino acids. V was pared by 0 bases and J by 1 base, with 3 bases of the junction left unmatched. In germline, CDR1 is LNHNV, CDR2 YYDKDF (reference sequence). The CDR3 region has the DNA TGTGCCACCAGCAGAGATACGGACAGGGGTAACTATGGCTACACCTTC. This translates into CATSRDTDRGNYGYTF.

CDR3 in amino acids: CASASGRASDEQFF. The CDR3 coding sequence is TGTGCCAGTGCTAGCGGGAGGGCCTCGGATGAGCAGTTCTTC. The chain recombines TRBV19 with TRBJ2-1; 12 nucleotides align to TRBD2. Looked up from germline, CDR1 is LNHDA and CDR2 is SQIVND (reference sequence). V was pared by 8 bases and J by 8 bases, with 7 bases of the junction left unmatched. The CDR3 contains 14 residues.

This chain joins TRBV28 and TRBJ1-6, with TRBD1 identical over 10 bases. CDR3 length equals 16 residues. The V segment lost 4 bases and the J segment 8 bases; nucleotides outside the gene matches: 8. From germline, CDR1 is MDHEN and CDR2 SYDVKM. As DNA, the CDR3 is TGTGCCAGCAGTTCTCTAGGACAGGGGGGGGATTCACCCCTCCACTTT. Translation: CASSSLGQGGDSPLHF.

The V gene is TRBV6-2 or TRBV6-3, the J gene TRBJ2-4; 7 bases agree with TRBD1. Germline CDR1 is MNHEY and CDR2 is SVGEGT. The CDR3 is 15 residues long. V shed 6 bases and J 4 bases; nucleotides not matched to a gene: 9. CDR3 bases: TGTGCCAGCAGAGACAGGGTTTCGTGGAAAAACATTCAGTACTTC. Residues: CASRDRVSWKNIQYF.

This clonotype was picked up many times. The gene calls are TRBV6-5 and TRBJ2-1; TRBD2 aligns across 10 bases. The CDR3 extends over 15 amino acids. The junction had 5 bases not matched to a gene; V was cut back by 2 bases and J by 7 bases. Per germline, CDR1 MNHEY and CDR2 SVGAGI. The CDR3 DNA is TGTGCCAGCAGTTACGGGCTAGCGGGAGTGAATGAGCAGTTCTTC. This gives the protein CASSYGLAGVNEQFF.

The gene calls are TRBV28 and TRBJ2-1, with D perhaps matching TRBD1 or TRBD2 (6 bases each). Germline CDR1 and CDR2: MDHEN and SYDVKM. The CDR3 has 17 amino acids. V was shortened by 1 base and J by 7 bases, with 20 bases between the two germline ends. The CDR3 DNA reads as TGTGCCAGCAGTTTATTACCGGGGGCCGGCCCACGGAATGAGCAGTTCTTC. It translates to CASSLLPGAGPRNEQFF.

This clonotype was recorded only once. This sequence joins TRBV4-1 and TRBJ1-5; 9 bases are a match to TRBD1. V dropped 3 bases and J dropped 4; count of bases not matched to a gene: 4. Looked up from germline, CDR1 is MGHRA and CDR2 is YSYEKL. The CDR3 is made up of 15 amino acids. The CDR3 protein is CASSQRTGDNQPQHF. The DNA of the CDR3 is TGCGCCAGCAGCCAGAGGACAGGGGATAATCAGCCCCAGCATTTT.

This clonotype has more than one count but fewer than ten. The V and J genes are TRBV5-1 and TRBJ2-1; the D is unclear. V lost 7 bases and J 5 bases, leaving 19 bases between the germline ends. Germline CDR1 and CDR2: SGHRS and YFSETQ. The CDR3 runs 15 residues. The CDR3, as DNA: TGCGCCAGCCCTTTTTGGACGGGTCAGGACAATGAGCAGTTCTTC. Its translation is CASPFWTGQDNEQFF.

In its sample, this clonotype was seen many times. The chain employs TRBV5-1 and TRBJ2-4; 7 nucleotides align to TRBD1. Trimming removed 2 bases from V and 0 bases from J; junction bases left unmatched: 14. This CDR3 comprises 19 residues. Germline V gene data show CDR1 as SGHRS and CDR2 as YFSETQ. The CDR3 DNA reads TGCGCCAGCAGCTTACCAACGGGACAGCTATATCTAGCCAAAAACATTCAGTACTTC. The encoded protein is CASSLPTGQLYLAKNIQYF. The full variable domain, with the rest looked up from reference TRBV5-1 and TRBJ2-4, is KAGVTQTPRYLIKTRGQQVTLSCSPISGHRSVSWYQQTPGQGLQFLFEYFSETQRNKGNFPGRFSGRQFSNSRSEMNVSTLELGDSALYLCASSLPTGQLYLAKNIQYFGAGTRLSVL.

This clonotype was counted only a few times. The chain is built from TRBV5-5 and TRBJ2-2; D may be TRBD1 (5 bases). The CDR3 has 14 amino acids. Trimming stripped 1 base from V and 3 bases from J, with 7 bases between. CDR1 and CDR2 (germline): SGHKS, YYEKEE (reference sequence). CDR3 in amino acids: CASSLTRDTGELFF. CDR3 sequence (DNA): TGTGCCAGCAGCTTGACCAGGGACACCGGGGAGCTGTTTTTT.

This clonotype has a handful of counts. The CDR3 is CASSLEVGVAEAFF. The CDR3 DNA sequence: TGCGCCAGCAGCTTGGAAGTAGGAGTCGCTGAAGCTTTCTTT. The chain links TRBV5-1 to TRBJ1-1, with D uncertain. The CDR3 has 14 amino acids. The V gene lost 0 bases and the J gene lost 6 bases, with 12 bases spanning the gap. Per the germline V gene, CDR1 is SGHRS and CDR2 is YFSETQ.

This clonotype was seen ten or more times. V and J are TRBV2 and TRBJ2-7; D gene uncertain. Germline CDR1 reads SNHLY; CDR2 reads FYNNEI. V was shortened by 4 bases and J by 6 bases, with 13 bases between the two germline ends. The CDR3 spans 13 residues. In nucleotides, the CDR3 is TGTGCCAGCAGTGTGCGGCAAATAGGCGAGCAGTACTTC. Its translation is CASSVRQIGEQYF.

This sequence joins TRBV6-1 and TRBJ1-5, with D unclear. The V end was cut by 6 bases, the J end by 7 bases, with 16 bases between. Germline V gives CDR1 MNHNS, CDR2 SASEGT. This CDR3 is built from 14 residues. This CDR3 reads CASRSKRPGQPQHF. CDR3 in DNA: TGTGCCAGCAGGTCTAAAAGGCCGGGACAGCCCCAGCATTTT.

The V and J genes are TRBV27 and TRBJ2-2; the D gene could be TRBD1 or TRBD2 (5 bases each). This CDR3 has 14 residues. V was clipped by 6 bases and J by 1 base, with 9 bases between them. CDR1 and CDR2 (germline): MNHEY, SMNVEV (reference sequence). The CDR3 reads CASRWGRNTGELFF. CDR3 DNA: TGTGCCAGCAGATGGGGGAGGAACACCGGGGAGCTGTTTTTT.

This clonotype was counted ten times or more. This chain uses TRBV18 with TRBJ1-1; D gene unclear. The CDR3 has 13 residues. Trimming took off 2 bases at V and 1 base at J, with 5 bases between the two ends. The germline V gene has CDR1 KGHSH and CDR2 LQKENI. CDR3 loop: CASSPWGNTEAFF. The CDR3 DNA is TGTGCCAGCTCACCATGGGGGAACACTGAAGCTTTCTTT.

This clonotype was picked up many times. CDR3 bases: TGTGCCAGCAGTTTCTCGTACTACGAGCAGTACTTC. This translates into CASSFSYYEQYF. This chain joins TRBV28 and TRBJ2-7; D remains ambiguous. Trimming cost V 3 bases and J 3 bases, with 6 bases left between them. Germline CDR1 is MDHEN and CDR2 is SYDVKM. CDR3 length equals 12 residues.

This clonotype was detected ten times or more. CDR3: CASRELQGLSQPQHF. The DNA of the CDR3 is TGTGCCAGCAGGGAACTACAGGGGCTCTCCCAGCCCCAGCATTTT. The V gene is TRBV2, the J gene TRBJ1-5, with 7 bases matching TRBD1. In germline, CDR1 is SNHLY, CDR2 FYNNEI. V trimming: 6 bases; J trimming: 7 bases; junction bases outside the gene matches: 12. The CDR3 contains 15 residues.